The entry that follows covers one T cell receptor beta chain sequence. The antigen is unknown. This sample is drawn from a study of T cell responses to AZD1222 COVID-19 vaccine. Assay used: immunoSEQ multiplex PCR; TCRdb lists only in-frame clones, some missing. The table has approximately 150,000 clones, approximately 88% seen once. This CDR3 has 15 residues. V trimming: 0 bases; J trimming: 2 bases; junction bases outside the gene matches: 2. Germline CDR1 and CDR2: SGHNT and YENEEA. Study findings and constraints: Spike-specific TCR breadth and depth were elevated following two AZD1222 doses. Repertoire sampling occurred only after the peak T cell response. Among the donors, most were white British and more were female, and clonal diversity was possibly underestimated. Per reports, nearly half of all spike-specific TCRs target regions that are unmutated in variants.

The J gene is TRBJ2-5, the V gene TRBV11-3; TRBD1 aligns across 8 bases. The source is an adult in good health. This specimen was peripheral blood, taken on day 0 of MenACWY control vaccination. CDR3 bases: TGTGCCAGCAGCTTAGACAGGGGGCAGCAAGAGACCCAGTACTTC. Amino acid sequence: CASSLDRGQQETQYF.